One sample yielded the 15 T cell receptor beta chains listed below, sequenced in a study of T cell clones after liver transplantation. Using immunoSEQ multiplex PCR, the repertoire was profiled, and TCRdb retains in-frame clones only, with some absent. The table includes 25,000 to 35,000 clones, around 96% detected once. The sequencing here drew on CD8+ T cells from blood, taken 12 months after liver transplant. The receptors come from a human patient who received a liver transplant. The graft donor may have contributed some T cells.

The V gene is TRBV5-1, the J gene TRBJ2-3; 14 bases are a match to TRBD2. V shed 4 bases and J 4 bases; nucleotides not matched to a gene: 5. The CDR3 sequence is 16 residues long. CDR1 is SGHRS, CDR2 YFSETQ, per germline. CDR3 region: CASSEGLAGEADTQYF. The CDR3 DNA reads as TGCGCCAGCAGCGAGGGACTAGCGGGAGAAGCAGATACGCAGTATTTT.

The CDR3 reads CASSQELAGGPYNEQFF. The CDR3 DNA sequence: TGCGCCAGCAGCCAGGAGCTAGCGGGAGGGCCCTACAATGAGCAGTTCTTC. This chain uses TRBV4-3 with TRBJ2-1; 12 positions match TRBD2. Trimming cost V 3 bases and J 2 bases; bases outside gene matches: 5. Germline values: CDR1 LGHNA, CDR2 YSLEER. This CDR3 comprises 17 residues.

The chain recombines TRBV2 with TRBJ2-1; the match to TRBD2 covers 11 bases. The V gene end was trimmed by 5 bases and the J gene end by 4 bases; junction bases not matched to a gene: 4. Looked up from germline, CDR1 is SNHLY and CDR2 is FYNNEI. The CDR3 covers 15 residues. The CDR3 protein is CASSPSGRRYNEQFF. The DNA of the CDR3 is TGTGCCAGCAGTCCTAGCGGGAGGCGATACAATGAGCAGTTCTTC.

V gene TRBV28 combines with J gene TRBJ2-7; TRBD2 aligns across 7 bases. The CDR3 is made up of 13 amino acids. V gave up 3 bases and J gave up 2 bases; unmatched junction bases: 1. Germline lookup yields CDR1 MDHEN and CDR2 SYDVKM. The DNA of the CDR3 is TGTGCCAGCAGTTTTAGCGGGCCCTACGAGCAGTACTTC. Its protein product is CASSFSGPYEQYF.

V gene TRBV19 combines with J gene TRBJ2-7; maybe TRBD2 (6 bases). Germline V gene data show CDR1 as LNHDA and CDR2 as SQIVND (reference sequence). V lost 5 bases and J 2 bases, leaving 19 bases between the germline ends. This CDR3 comprises 16 residues. CDR3 residues: CASSSVTGTHPYEQYF. The CDR3 DNA sequence: TGTGCCAGTAGTTCGGTGACCGGGACTCATCCCTACGAGCAGTACTTC.

The V call is TRBV15, the J call TRBJ1-1; TRBD1 is a possible D gene (5 bases). Germline CDR1 is LNHNV and CDR2 is YYDKDF (reference sequence). Trimming left V 2 bases short and J 8 bases short, with 15 bases between. The CDR3 is 14 amino acids. The chain's CDR3 is CATSRPSQGSEAFF. The CDR3 nucleotides are TGTGCCACCAGCAGACCGTCTCAGGGTTCGGAAGCTTTCTTT. The complete variable domain, with remaining parts taken from reference TRBV15 and TRBJ1-1, reads DAMVIQNPRYQVTQFGKPVTLSCSQTLNHNVMYWYQQKSSQAPKLLFHYYDKDFNNEADTPDNFQSRRPNTSFCFLDIRSPGLGDTAMYLCATSRPSQGSEAFFGQGTRLTVV.

The chain links TRBV6-6 to TRBJ1-5; possible D gene TRBD1, 5 bases. There are 14 residues in the CDR3. The germline CDR1 and CDR2 sequences are MNHNY and SVGAGI (reference sequence). Deletions cut 6 bases from V and 1 base from J, with 10 bases between. The CDR3 loop reads CASSPDTSNQPQHF. As DNA, the CDR3 is TGTGCCAGCAGCCCGGACACGAGCAATCAGCCCCAGCATTTT.

The rearrangement joins TRBV27 to TRBJ1-5, with a possible D match to TRBD1 (5 bases). This CDR3 has 15 residues. CDR1 is MNHEY, CDR2 SMNVEV, per germline (reference sequence). Trimming shortened V by 5 bases and J by 0 bases, and 11 bases separated the two germline ends. The CDR3 DNA sequence: TGTGCCAGCAGTAACCGGGACCGTAGCAATCAGCCCCAGCATTTT. It is translated as CASSNRDRSNQPQHF.

DNA of the CDR3: TGTGCCAGCTCCAACACCGGGACTTCCGAGCAGTACTTC. Translation gives CASSNTGTSEQYF. The chain combines TRBV27 with TRBJ2-7, with D perhaps matching TRBD2 (6 bases). The V end was cut by 8 bases, the J end by 6 bases, with 17 bases between. CDR1 is MNHEY, CDR2 SMNVEV, per germline (reference sequence). This CDR3 is 13 amino acids long.

This clone has a single count. The V gene is TRBV19, the J gene TRBJ2-7; 9 positions agree with TRBD2. CDR1 and CDR2 from the germline V gene are LNHDA and SQIVND (reference sequence). The CDR3 has 13 residues. The V gene end was trimmed by 1 base and the J gene end by 9 bases; junction bases not matched to a gene: 4. The CDR3 bases are TGTGCCAGTAGTATAGTAGCGGGAGACGGGCAGTACTTC. This encodes CASSIVAGDGQYF.

The gene calls are TRBV27 and TRBJ2-7; 7 positions agree with TRBD1. This CDR3 has 17 amino acids. J lost 0 bases, V lost 5 bases, and 13 bases had no gene match. Germline assignment: CDR1 MNHEY and CDR2 SMNVEV (reference sequence). The CDR3 loop reads CASSHQRQGSSSYEQYF. In DNA, the CDR3 is TGTGCCAGCAGTCACCAAAGACAGGGATCAAGCTCCTACGAGCAGTACTTC.

The V call is TRBV9, the J call TRBJ2-7; 10 bases match TRBD2. Germline CDR1 is SGDLS and CDR2 is YYNGEE. The CDR3 extends over 15 amino acids. Trimming at V came to 3 bases and at J to 4 bases, leaving 7 bases not matched to a gene. Here the CDR3 DNA reads TGTGCCAGCAGCGGCCAGCGGGAGGGGAGGTACGAGCAGTACTTC. This gives the protein CASSGQREGRYEQYF.

The chain carries TRBV27 and TRBJ2-1, with 12 bases matching TRBD2. The J segment lost 7 bases and the V segment lost 10 bases, leaving 8 bases of the junction unmatched. The germline gives CDR1 MNHEY, CDR2 SMNVEV (reference sequence). The CDR3 contains 14 residues. The CDR3 DNA sequence: TGTGCCACCATGGGACTAGCGGGTCCTAATGAGCAGTTCTTC. This gives the protein CATMGLAGPNEQFF.

The V and J genes are TRBV28 and TRBJ1-2; 8 bases are shared with TRBD1. Losses at the gene ends were 3 bases for V and 0 bases for J; bases not matched to a gene: 21. The CDR3 is made up of 21 amino acids. The V gene's germline CDR1 is MDHEN and CDR2 SYDVKM. This chain's CDR3 is CASSFIGGSWTGKGANYGYTF. The DNA for the CDR3 is TGTGCCAGCAGTTTTATTGGGGGATCATGGACAGGGAAAGGGGCTAACTATGGCTACACCTTC.

This chain joins TRBV15 and TRBJ2-7; 7 bases match TRBD1. This CDR3 spans 14 amino acids. Germline CDR1 is LNHNV and CDR2 is YYDKDF (reference sequence). The V segment lost 4 bases and the J segment 5 bases; nucleotides outside the gene matches: 8. CDR3 coding DNA: TGTGCCACCAGCACTGAAACAGGGGACCACGAGCAGTACTTC. Its translation is CATSTETGDHEQYF.